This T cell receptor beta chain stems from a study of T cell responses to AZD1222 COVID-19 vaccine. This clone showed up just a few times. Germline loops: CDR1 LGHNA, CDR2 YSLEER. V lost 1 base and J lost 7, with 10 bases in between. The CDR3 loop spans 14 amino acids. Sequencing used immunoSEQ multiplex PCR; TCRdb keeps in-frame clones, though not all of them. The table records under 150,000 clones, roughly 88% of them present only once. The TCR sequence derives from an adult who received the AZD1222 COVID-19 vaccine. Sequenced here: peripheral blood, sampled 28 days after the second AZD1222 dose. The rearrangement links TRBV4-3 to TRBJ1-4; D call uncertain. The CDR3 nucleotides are TGCGCCAGCAGCCAAGGCCAGACCCCTGAAAAACTGTTTTTT. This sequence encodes CASSQGQTPEKLFF.